Below are 23 T cell receptor beta chains sequenced from a single sample in a study of blood T cell repertoires in COVID-19. The data were produced by immunoSEQ multiplex PCR, yet TCRdb's version contains in-frame clones alone and is incomplete. Counted here are more than 350,000 clones, roughly 86% occurring once; the ten biggest clones make up about 9.4%. Sequenced material: peripheral blood. These receptor sequences come from a woman in her thirties with COVID-19, enrolled during active disease.

Here the CDR3 reads CATSRVGASGIYEQYF. The CDR3 DNA reads as TGTGCCACCAGCAGAGTAGGTGCTAGCGGGATCTACGAGCAGTACTTC. The rearrangement links TRBV15 to TRBJ2-7; TRBD2 matches at 9 bases. The CDR3 is 16 amino acids. Germline V gene lookup returns CDR1 LNHNV and CDR2 YYDKDF (reference sequence). V lost 1 base and J lost 3; bases outside the gene matches: 7. Based on the CDR3 plus reference TRBV15 and TRBJ2-7, the full variable domain is DAMVIQNPRYQVTQFGKPVTLSCSQTLNHNVMYWYQQKSSQAPKLLFHYYDKDFNNEADTPDNFQSRRPNTSFCFLDIRSPGLGDTAMYLCATSRVGASGIYEQYFGPGTRLTVT.

The J gene is TRBJ2-1, the V gene TRBV19, with TRBD2 matching over 7 bases. The CDR3 is made up of 12 amino acids. CDR1 LNHDA and CDR2 SQIVND come from the germline V gene (reference sequence). V lost 9 bases to trimming and J lost 3 bases; unmatched junction nucleotides: 2. The CDR3 loop is CASRDYYNEQFF. In DNA form, the CDR3 reads TGTGCCAGCCGGGACTACTACAATGAGCAGTTCTTC.

This rearrangement joins TRBV2 to TRBJ2-1, with TRBD2 matching over 9 bases. Trimming at V came to 5 bases and at J to 7 bases, leaving 15 bases not matched to a gene. CDR3 length equals 17 residues. Germline loops: CDR1 SNHLY, CDR2 FYNNEI. CDR3 nucleotide sequence: TGTGCCAGCAGTAATCTCCCCTTAGCGGGAGAAGGTAATGAGCAGTTCTTC. This codes for CASSNLPLAGEGNEQFF.

This sequence joins TRBV18 and TRBJ1-6, with 9 bases aligning to TRBD1. CDR3 length equals 18 residues. V lost 4 bases to trimming and J lost 10 bases; unmatched junction nucleotides: 17. Looked up from germline, CDR1 is KGHSH and CDR2 is LQKENI. CDR3 sequence: CASSLKAVQGAGWSPLHF. In nucleotides, the CDR3 is TGTGCCAGCTCACTCAAAGCTGTACAGGGGGCAGGATGGTCACCCCTCCACTTT.

The rearrangement uses TRBV29-1 and TRBJ1-1, with a weak D call TRBD1 (6 bases). There are 14 residues in the CDR3. Germline V lookup: CDR1 SQVTM, CDR2 ANQGSEA. Trimming removed 6 bases at V and 5 bases at J, with 19 bases between. Here the CDR3 DNA reads TGCAGCGTGTTCGTACAGGGAATAGAAACTGAAGCTTTCTTT. Translated: CSVFVQGIETEAFF.

The chain has TRBV5-4 and TRBJ2-6; 11 nucleotides line up with TRBD1. J was trimmed by 0 bases and V by 4 bases; bases with no gene match: 6. Germline V CDR1 and CDR2: SGHNT, YYREEE (reference sequence). This CDR3 is 18 amino acids long. The chain's CDR3 is CASSTGQGAPSGANVLTF. CDR3 DNA sequence: TGTGCCAGCAGCACTGGACAGGGGGCCCCCTCTGGGGCCAACGTCCTGACTTTC.

The chain carries TRBV19 and TRBJ1-5; 8 nucleotides match TRBD1. The germline V gene encodes CDR1 LNHDA and CDR2 SQIVND (reference sequence). CDR3 length equals 15 residues. The V gene end was trimmed by 7 bases and the J gene end by 8 bases; junction bases not matched to a gene: 13. CDR3 region: CASTPQDRDNKPQHF. The CDR3 coding sequence is TGTGCCAGTACCCCTCAGGACAGGGATAACAAGCCCCAGCATTTT.

Of note for this clone: The junction differs from germline at one of its ends, possibly a read error. The V gene is TRBV28, the J gene TRBJ1-6; the match to TRBD1 covers 8 bases. Germline values: CDR1 MDHEN, CDR2 SYDVKM. The length of the CDR3 is 14 residues. CDR3 DNA: TGTGCCAGCAGGGGGACAGGAAGAAATTCACCCTTCCACTTT. Amino acids: CASRGTGRNSPFHF.

The chain's CDR3 is CARSLWRKETQYF. The CDR3 region has the DNA TGTGCCAGAAGCTTGTGGCGGAAAGAGACCCAGTACTTC. The genes are TRBV5-3 and TRBJ2-5; D not certain. TRBV5-3 is placed among ORFs of uncertain function. V was shortened by 1 base and J by 3 bases, with 7 bases between the two germline ends. The CDR3 has 13 amino acids.

The CDR3 loop reads CASSYGTGGFYEQFF. The CDR3 DNA reads as TGCGCCAGCAGCTACGGGACAGGGGGCTTTTATGAGCAGTTCTTC. The genes are TRBV5-1 and TRBJ2-1; 12 bases align to TRBD1. CDR3 length: 15 residues. V lost 3 bases to trimming and J lost 8 bases; unmatched junction nucleotides: 6. Germline CDR1 SGHRS, CDR2 YFSETQ.

The rearrangement joins TRBV27 to TRBJ2-1; TRBD2 agrees at 10 bases. The germline gives CDR1 MNHEY, CDR2 SMNVEV (reference sequence). The junction had 14 bases not matched to a gene; V was cut back by 3 bases and J by 9 bases. This CDR3 has 17 amino acids. The chain's CDR3 is CASSFQHLAGVYGEQFF. CDR3 nucleotide sequence: TGTGCCAGCAGTTTCCAACATCTAGCGGGAGTTTACGGTGAGCAGTTCTTC.

The rearrangement joins TRBV5-4 to TRBJ2-1, with TRBD1 as a possible D gene (5 bases). This CDR3 has 13 amino acids. Germline V gives CDR1 SGHNT, CDR2 YYREEE (reference sequence). The V gene lost 4 bases and the J gene lost 4 bases, with 9 bases spanning the gap. CDR3 loop: CASSRTPYNEQFF. DNA of the CDR3: TGTGCCAGCAGCAGGACACCGTACAATGAGCAGTTCTTC.

The V call is TRBV11-1, the J call TRBJ2-7; D is unresolved. The germline V and J ends were trimmed by 2 bases and 0 bases, with 11 bases remaining between them. Per the germline V gene, CDR1 is SGHAT and CDR2 is FQDESV (reference sequence). The length of the CDR3 is 15 residues. CDR3 region: CASSLSGSGSYEQYF. For the CDR3, the DNA is TGTGCCAGCAGCTTATCAGGAAGTGGCTCCTACGAGCAGTACTTC.

The rearrangement uses TRBV6-5 and TRBJ1-4; 8 nucleotides align to TRBD1. V lost 4 bases and J lost 8; bases outside the gene matches: 9. This CDR3 region has 15 residues. Per germline, CDR1 MNHEY and CDR2 SVGAGI. CDR3 loop: CASSSSGQGEEKLFF. CDR3 bases: TGTGCCAGCAGTTCATCAGGACAGGGCGAGGAAAAACTGTTTTTT.

The genes are TRBV5-4 and TRBJ2-4, with 9 bases that match TRBD2. This CDR3 region has 16 residues. Germline assignment: CDR1 SGHNT and CDR2 YYREEE (reference sequence). V dropped 3 bases and J dropped 7; count of bases not matched to a gene: 11. CDR3 loop: CASSSSQDSGSNIQYF. The CDR3 nucleotides are TGTGCCAGCAGCTCGTCCCAAGATAGCGGGAGCAACATTCAGTACTTC.

This chain links TRBV29-1 with TRBJ2-2; 9 nucleotides agree with TRBD2. Germline assignment: CDR1 SQVTM and CDR2 ANQGSEA. This CDR3 has 13 residues. Trimming cost V 5 bases and J 4 bases; bases outside gene matches: 2. The CDR3 protein is CSVSSGITGELFF. The DNA for the CDR3 is TGCAGCGTTTCTAGCGGGATCACCGGGGAGCTGTTTTTT.

The J gene is TRBJ2-2, the V gene TRBV3-1 (or the pseudogene TRBV3-2); TRBD2 matches 11 bases. Germline V gene lookup returns CDR1 LGHDT and CDR2 YNNKEL (reference sequence). V dropped 1 base and J dropped 6; count of bases not matched to a gene: 4. The CDR3 totals 16 residues. As DNA, the CDR3 is TGTGCCAGCAGCCAAGGTAGCGGGAGGGCCTCCGGGGAGCTGTTTTTT. Its translation: CASSQGSGRASGELFF.

The chain couples TRBV30 to TRBJ2-1; maybe TRBD2 (7 bases). The CDR3 consists of 12 residues. Per germline, CDR1 GTSNPN and CDR2 SVGIG (reference sequence). V lost 4 bases to trimming and J lost 6 bases, with 10 bases between them. In DNA form, the CDR3 reads TGTGCCTGGACGGGGGGCCGCAATGAGCAGTTCTTC. This gives the protein CAWTGGRNEQFF.

V and J are TRBV2 and TRBJ2-7; 8 nucleotides line up with TRBD1. The CDR3 sequence is 15 residues long. CDR1 is SNHLY and CDR2 is FYNNEI in the germline V gene. V lost 5 bases and J lost 3; bases outside the gene matches: 9. CDR3 bases: TGTGCCAGCAGTCCCGACAGGGGATTAGGCTACGAGCAGTACTTC. This translates into CASSPDRGLGYEQYF.

This clone was counted ten times or more. J is TRBJ2-7 and V is TRBV5-8; 8 bases agree with TRBD1. V was pared by 5 bases and J by 2 bases, with 6 bases of the junction left unmatched. CDR3 length: 14 amino acids. Germline-derived CDR1 and CDR2 are SGHTS and YDEGEE. The CDR3 region has the DNA TGTGCCAGCAGTTCCGTGGGACAGGCCTACGAGCAGTACTTC. It specifies CASSSVGQAYEQYF.

The gene calls are TRBV3-1 (or the pseudogene TRBV3-2) and TRBJ2-7, with D possibly TRBD2 on 6 matching bases. V lost 1 base and J lost 8, with 15 bases in between. This CDR3 is built from 14 residues. The germline gives CDR1 LGHDT, CDR2 YNNKEL (reference sequence). The CDR3 protein is CASSQGGLRVKQYF. The CDR3 coding sequence is TGTGCCAGCAGCCAAGGGGGACTCCGCGTGAAGCAGTACTTC.

This clone was picked up many times. The CDR3 DNA is TGTGCCAGCAGTCCAAGACTAGCGGGGACTTTCACAGATACGCAGTATTTT. Protein product: CASSPRLAGTFTDTQYF. V usage is TRBV2 and J usage is TRBJ2-3, with TRBD2 matching 11 bases. V was pared by 5 bases and J by 2 bases, with 9 bases of the junction left unmatched. The CDR3 has 17 amino acids. Germline V lookup: CDR1 SNHLY, CDR2 FYNNEI.

The V and J genes are TRBV6-5 and TRBJ2-7; 9 nucleotides line up with TRBD2. V was clipped by 6 bases and J by 0 bases; unmatched bases: 6. CDR1 and CDR2 from the germline V gene are MNHEY and SVGAGI. The CDR3 is made up of 15 amino acids. The CDR3 is CASRTGTSSSYEQYF. CDR3 coding DNA: TGTGCCAGCAGAACCGGGACTAGCAGCTCCTACGAGCAGTACTTC.